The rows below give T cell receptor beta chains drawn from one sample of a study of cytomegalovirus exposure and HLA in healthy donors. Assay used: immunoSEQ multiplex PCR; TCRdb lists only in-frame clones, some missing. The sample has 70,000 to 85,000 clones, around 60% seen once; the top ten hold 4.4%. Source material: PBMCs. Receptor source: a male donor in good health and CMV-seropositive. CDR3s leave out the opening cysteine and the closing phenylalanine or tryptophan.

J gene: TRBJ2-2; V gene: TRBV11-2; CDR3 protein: ASSPGKWANLNTGELF
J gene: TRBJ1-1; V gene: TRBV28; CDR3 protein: ASSRDSSITEAF
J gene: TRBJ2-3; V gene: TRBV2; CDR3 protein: ASSERGNFYTDTQY
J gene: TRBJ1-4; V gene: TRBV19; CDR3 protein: ASTGSRDRLNEKLF
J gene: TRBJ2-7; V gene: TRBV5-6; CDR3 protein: ASSLGGSSTYEQY
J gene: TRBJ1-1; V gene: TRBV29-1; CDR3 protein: SARTVNTEAF
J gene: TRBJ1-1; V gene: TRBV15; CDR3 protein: ATSYRGLRAEAF
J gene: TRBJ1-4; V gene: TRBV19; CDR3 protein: AAGGKSEKLF
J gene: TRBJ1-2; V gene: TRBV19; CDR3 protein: ASSRDRGRYGYT
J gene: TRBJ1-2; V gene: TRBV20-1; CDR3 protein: SAGTGYGYT